Reported below is one T cell receptor beta chain. Per germline, CDR1 SEHNR and CDR2 FQNEAQ (reference sequence). J gave up 7 bases and V 10 bases, and 10 bases lay outside the gene matches. The CDR3 consists of 14 residues. Produced via immunoSEQ multiplex PCR; TCRdb's table is partial and in-frame only. The table has 200,000 to 300,000 clones, about 87% seen once. The data stem from a study of blood T cell repertoires in COVID-19. Study background: Whether acute or convalescent, the COVID-19 samples came from the United States, Italy and Spain. From T cells, B-cell-depleted T cells, or PBMCs came the material, which was cDNA or gDNA.

Participant reports of clinical history set cohort assignment. V and J are TRBV7-9 and TRBJ2-1, with 10 bases aligning to TRBD2. This clonotype was obtained from a woman in her thirties or forties with acute COVID-19. The sample taken for sequencing was PBMCs or T cells enriched from blood (not recorded which). Here the CDR3 reads CATGRASGSNEQFF. The CDR3 DNA reads as TGTGCCACCGGCCGGGCTAGCGGGAGTAATGAGCAGTTCTTC. Combining the CDR3 with reference TRBV7-9 and TRBJ2-1 gives the whole variable domain DTGVSQNPRHKITKRGQNVTFRCDPISEHNRLYWYRQTLGQGPEFLTYFQNEAQLEKSRLLSDRFSAERPKGSFSTLEIQRTEQGDSAMYLCATGRASGSNEQFFGPGTRLTVL.